This TCR beta chain came from a study of response to subunit inactivated influenza vaccine. The study's findings and limits: The authors suggested that every seasonal influenza vaccination recruits few new T cells.

This clonotype was found a few times. Its antigen is currently unknown. MiXCR, applied by TCRdb to the RT-PCR reads, yields one record per CDR3 protein. The sample gives hundreds of thousands of distinct CDR3 sequences, 14% of which show up once; less than 8.5% is in the top ten. The CDR3 has 14 residues. Trimming at V came to 6 bases and at J to 4 bases, leaving 5 bases not matched to a gene. Sequencing used PBMCs from blood, obtained less than 15 days before vaccination. The V gene is TRBV12-3 or TRBV12-4, the J gene TRBJ2-2, with 7 bases that match TRBD1. The source of this sequence is a man over 45 who received an inactivated influenza vaccine. The CDR3 sequence is CASRPTGTTGELFF. In DNA form, the CDR3 reads TGTGCCAGCAGGCCGACAGGGACCACCGGGGAGCTGTTTTTT.